These T cell receptor beta chains were read from a single sample in a study of cytomegalovirus exposure and HLA in healthy donors. TCRdb's table, derived via immunoSEQ multiplex PCR, lists solely in-frame clones and lacks some. The sample consists of about 190,000 clones, roughly 77% of them appearing once. Input material: PBMCs. The receptors here all came from a woman younger than 45 in good health and CMV-seropositive. Each CDR3 is given with its conserved first and last residue. A D gene is named only where the DNA matches it firmly. The size field is filled for only some rows; it gives once, few, many or a size class.

J gene: TRBJ2-6
V gene: TRBV28
D gene: .
clone size: .
CDR3 protein: CASSPTGIGANVLTF
CDR3 DNA: TGTGCCAGCAGCCCTACAGGGATTGGGGCCAACGTCCTGACTTTC

J gene: TRBJ2-4
V gene: TRBV4-1
D gene: TRBD2
clone size: .
CDR3 protein: CASSQVSGRETKNIQYF
CDR3 DNA: TGCGCCAGCAGCCAAGTTAGCGGGAGGGAGACCAAAAACATTCAGTACTTC

J gene: TRBJ2-3
V gene: TRBV29-1
D gene: .
clone size: few
CDR3 protein: CSVGGNTDTQYF
CDR3 DNA: TGCAGCGTTGGAGGAAACACAGATACGCAGTATTTT

J gene: TRBJ1-6
V gene: TRBV6-5
D gene: .
clone size: once
CDR3 protein: CASRDRVRNSPLHF
CDR3 DNA: TGTGCCAGCAGAGACAGAGTTCGTAATTCACCCCTCCACTTT

J gene: TRBJ2-7
V gene: TRBV5-1
D gene: .
clone size: .
CDR3 protein: CASSSALAPNYEQYF
CDR3 DNA: TGCGCCAGCAGCTCCGCTTTAGCACCGAACTACGAGCAGTACTTC

J gene: TRBJ2-7
V gene: TRBV9
D gene: TRBD2
clone size: .
CDR3 protein: CASSVSILTGTSGRYEQYF
CDR3 DNA: TGTGCCAGCAGCGTCTCTATTCTAACCGGGACTAGCGGGAGATACGAGCAGTACTTC

J gene: TRBJ1-5
V gene: TRBV27
D gene: .
clone size: .
CDR3 protein: CASSLYGFSNQPQHF
CDR3 DNA: TGTGCCAGCAGTTTATACGGGTTTAGCAATCAGCCCCAGCATTTT

J gene: TRBJ2-7
V gene: TRBV7-9
D gene: TRBD1
clone size: .
CDR3 protein: CASSPSTGGAEQYF
CDR3 DNA: TGTGCCAGCAGCCCCTCGACAGGGGGGGCCGAGCAGTACTTC

J gene: TRBJ1-2
V gene: TRBV2
D gene: .
clone size: .
CDR3 protein: CASSEVLTGGYTF
CDR3 DNA: TGTGCCAGCAGTGAAGTCCTCACGGGTGGCTACACCTTC

J gene: TRBJ2-7
V gene: TRBV13
D gene: TRBD1
clone size: .
CDR3 protein: CASSPGQSRNEQYF
CDR3 DNA: TGTGCCAGCAGCCCGGGACAGAGCAGGAACGAGCAGTACTTC

J gene: TRBJ2-2
V gene: TRBV6-5
D gene: .
clone size: .
CDR3 protein: CASSYLSGNTGELFF
CDR3 DNA: TGTGCCAGCAGTTACTTGAGCGGGAACACCGGGGAGCTGTTTTTT

J gene: TRBJ2-4
V gene: TRBV5-6
D gene: .
clone size: .
CDR3 protein: CASSLREIAKNIQYF
CDR3 DNA: TGTGCCAGCAGCTTGCGGGAGATTGCCAAAAACATTCAGTACTTC

J gene: TRBJ2-3
V gene: TRBV19
D gene: .
clone size: .
CDR3 protein: CACQTGAASTDTQYF
CDR3 DNA: TGTGCCTGCCAGACCGGAGCCGCTAGCACAGATACGCAGTATTTT

J gene: TRBJ2-7
V gene: TRBV4-1
D gene: TRBD2
clone size: .
CDR3 protein: CASSQDLGTRAYEQYF
CDR3 DNA: TGCGCCAGCAGCCAAGATCTAGGGACTAGAGCCTACGAGCAGTACTTC

J gene: TRBJ1-1
V gene: TRBV13
D gene: .
clone size: .
CDR3 protein: CASSEARQSTFF
CDR3 DNA: TGTGCCAGCAGCGAAGCTAGACAGTCGACTTTCTTT

J gene: TRBJ2-3
V gene: TRBV5-1
D gene: .
clone size: .
CDR3 protein: CASSQEGGATDTQYF
CDR3 DNA: TGCGCCAGCAGCCAGGAGGGAGGAGCCACAGATACGCAGTATTTT

J gene: TRBJ1-5
V gene: TRBV5-1
D gene: TRBD1
clone size: .
CDR3 protein: CASSPGGSQPQHF
CDR3 DNA: TGCGCCAGCTCCCCAGGGGGGAGTCAGCCCCAGCATTTT

J gene: TRBJ2-7
V gene: TRBV10-2
D gene: .
clone size: .
CDR3 protein: CASSDWPEQYF
CDR3 DNA: TGCGCCAGCAGTGATTGGCCTGAGCAGTACTTC

J gene: TRBJ1-1
V gene: TRBV6-6
D gene: .
clone size: few
CDR3 protein: CASSYQGMNTEAFF
CDR3 DNA: TGTGCCAGCAGTTACCAGGGGATGAACACTGAAGCTTTCTTT

J gene: TRBJ2-2
V gene: TRBV28
D gene: .
clone size: .
CDR3 protein: CASSEPGRGTGELFF
CDR3 DNA: TGTGCCAGCAGTGAGCCCGGAAGGGGCACCGGGGAGCTGTTTTTT

J gene: TRBJ2-7
V gene: TRBV19
D gene: TRBD2
clone size: .
CDR3 protein: CASGLAGGQFYEQYF
CDR3 DNA: TGTGCCAGCGGACTAGCGGGAGGCCAATTCTACGAGCAGTACTTC

J gene: TRBJ2-7
V gene: TRBV19
D gene: .
clone size: .
CDR3 protein: CASSILGGGYEQYF
CDR3 DNA: TGTGCCAGTAGTATATTGGGAGGCGGCTACGAGCAGTACTTC

J gene: TRBJ1-2
V gene: TRBV6-5
D gene: .
clone size: .
CDR3 protein: CASSYSFGQVEHGYTF
CDR3 DNA: TGTGCCAGCAGTTACTCGTTCGGCCAGGTCGAACATGGCTACACCTTC

J gene: TRBJ2-7
V gene: TRBV7-9
D gene: .
clone size: few
CDR3 protein: CASSAPGDHEQYF
CDR3 DNA: TGTGCCAGCAGCGCCCCAGGGGATCACGAGCAGTACTTC

J gene: TRBJ2-6
V gene: TRBV19
D gene: .
clone size: .
CDR3 protein: CASNDWAGGANVLTF
CDR3 DNA: TGTGCCAGTAACGATTGGGCAGGTGGGGCCAACGTCCTGACTTTC

J gene: TRBJ2-5
V gene: TRBV5-4
D gene: .
clone size: .
CDR3 protein: CASSLDTSQAETQYF
CDR3 DNA: TGTGCCAGCAGCTTGGACACTAGCCAGGCAGAGACCCAGTACTTC

J gene: TRBJ1-5
V gene: TRBV18
D gene: .
clone size: few
CDR3 protein: CASSPLRGEPQHF
CDR3 DNA: TGTGCCAGCTCACCACTTCGGGGTGAGCCCCAGCATTTT

J gene: TRBJ2-5
V gene: TRBV2
D gene: TRBD2
clone size: .
CDR3 protein: CASRSLAGGQETQYF
CDR3 DNA: TGTGCCAGCAGGAGTCTAGCGGGAGGTCAAGAGACCCAGTACTTC

J gene: TRBJ2-7
V gene: TRBV5-4
D gene: TRBD1
clone size: .
CDR3 protein: CAARDRLSYEQYF
CDR3 DNA: TGTGCCGCCCGGGACAGACTTTCCTACGAGCAGTACTTC

J gene: TRBJ1-1
V gene: TRBV5-4
D gene: .
clone size: .
CDR3 protein: CASTGGTEAFF
CDR3 DNA: TGTGCCAGCACTGGAGGCACTGAAGCTTTCTTT

J gene: TRBJ1-2
V gene: TRBV7-9
D gene: .
clone size: few
CDR3 protein: CASNGVIGGYTF
CDR3 DNA: TGTGCCAGCAACGGAGTTATCGGCGGCTACACCTTC

J gene: TRBJ2-7
V gene: TRBV7-9
D gene: TRBD1
clone size: .
CDR3 protein: CSSSLTGVLSYEQYF
CDR3 DNA: TGTTCCAGCAGCTTGACAGGGGTGCTCTCCTACGAGCAGTACTTC

J gene: TRBJ2-7
V gene: TRBV7-6
D gene: .
clone size: .
CDR3 protein: CASSFRQGESYEQYF
CDR3 DNA: TGTGCCAGCAGCTTCCGGCAGGGCGAATCCTACGAGCAGTACTTC

J gene: TRBJ2-5
V gene: TRBV7-7
D gene: .
clone size: .
CDR3 protein: CASSPGVAAETQYF
CDR3 DNA: TGTGCTAGCAGCCCCGGAGTAGCGGCTGAGACCCAGTACTTC

J gene: TRBJ2-1
V gene: TRBV10-2
D gene: TRBD2
clone size: few
CDR3 protein: CASRLAGYNEQFF
CDR3 DNA: TGCGCCAGCAGGCTAGCGGGATACAATGAGCAGTTCTTC

J gene: TRBJ2-1
V gene: TRBV7-2
D gene: TRBD1
clone size: .
CDR3 protein: CASSVTGGSDEQFF
CDR3 DNA: TGTGCCAGCAGCGTCACAGGGGGCTCGGATGAGCAGTTCTTC

J gene: TRBJ1-4
V gene: TRBV18
D gene: .
clone size: .
CDR3 protein: CASSRTGEPGEKLFF
CDR3 DNA: TGTGCCAGCTCTCGGACGGGGGAGCCAGGGGAAAAACTGTTTTTT

J gene: TRBJ2-7
V gene: TRBV18
D gene: TRBD1
clone size: .
CDR3 protein: CASSLGGQAYEQYF
CDR3 DNA: TGTGCCAGCTCACTAGGGGGACAGGCTTACGAGCAGTACTTC

J gene: TRBJ2-7
V gene: TRBV10-1
D gene: TRBD2
clone size: .
CDR3 protein: CASSQGLAQPKRSSYEQYF
CDR3 DNA: TGCGCCAGCAGCCAGGGACTAGCGCAACCAAAAAGAAGCTCCTACGAGCAGTACTTC

J gene: TRBJ1-1
V gene: TRBV19
D gene: .
clone size: .
CDR3 protein: CASNQGSTEAFF
CDR3 DNA: TGTGCCAGTAACCAGGGGAGCACTGAAGCTTTCTTT

J gene: TRBJ2-7
V gene: TRBV19
D gene: TRBD1
clone size: .
CDR3 protein: CASSVDSGQLSYEQYF
CDR3 DNA: TGTGCCAGTAGTGTCGATTCGGGACAGCTTTCCTACGAGCAGTACTTC

J gene: TRBJ2-7
V gene: TRBV5-4
D gene: TRBD1
clone size: .
CDR3 protein: CASSLQGAHGEQYF
CDR3 DNA: TGTGCCAGCAGCTTACAGGGGGCTCACGGCGAGCAGTACTTC

J gene: TRBJ1-1
V gene: TRBV7-9
D gene: .
clone size: .
CDR3 protein: CASSLPRGYGTEAFF
CDR3 DNA: TGTGCCAGCAGCTTACCCAGGGGTTACGGCACTGAAGCTTTCTTT

J gene: TRBJ2-7
V gene: TRBV7-9
D gene: TRBD1
clone size: .
CDR3 protein: CASSLGQAPYEQYF
CDR3 DNA: TGTGCCAGCAGCCTGGGACAGGCCCCCTACGAGCAGTACTTC

J gene: TRBJ2-1
V gene: TRBV29-1
D gene: TRBD2
clone size: .
CDR3 protein: CSVDSGTIDNEQFF
CDR3 DNA: TGCAGCGTTGATAGCGGGACAATCGACAATGAGCAGTTCTTC

J gene: TRBJ2-7
V gene: TRBV28
D gene: TRBD1
clone size: .
CDR3 protein: CASSSPDRAPSYEQYF
CDR3 DNA: TGTGCCAGCAGTTCCCCAGACAGGGCCCCTTCCTACGAGCAGTACTTC

J gene: TRBJ2-1
V gene: TRBV10-1
D gene: .
clone size: .
CDR3 protein: CASSEWNRASENEQFF
CDR3 DNA: TGCGCCAGCAGTGAGTGGAACAGGGCGTCTGAGAATGAGCAGTTCTTC

J gene: TRBJ2-1
V gene: TRBV28
D gene: .
clone size: .
CDR3 protein: CASSSSPNNPGHNEQFF
CDR3 DNA: TGTGCCAGCAGTTCTTCTCCTAATAACCCGGGACATAATGAGCAGTTCTTC

J gene: TRBJ1-1
V gene: TRBV5-1
D gene: TRBD1
clone size: .
CDR3 protein: CASSFEGATEAFF
CDR3 DNA: TGCGCCAGCAGCTTCGAGGGGGCCACTGAAGCTTTCTTT

J gene: TRBJ2-2
V gene: TRBV2
D gene: .
clone size: .
CDR3 protein: CASSPDSPGGELFF
CDR3 DNA: TGTGCCAGCAGCCCCGACAGTCCAGGCGGGGAGCTGTTTTTT

J gene: TRBJ1-5
V gene: TRBV28
D gene: .
clone size: few
CDR3 protein: CASREGLKLPQHF
CDR3 DNA: TGTGCCAGCAGAGAGGGCCTAAAGCTGCCCCAGCATTTT

J gene: TRBJ2-2
V gene: TRBV4-1
D gene: .
clone size: .
CDR3 protein: CASSQDYGGELFF
CDR3 DNA: TGCGCCAGCAGCCAAGATTACGGCGGGGAGCTGTTTTTT

J gene: TRBJ2-2
V gene: TRBV27
D gene: TRBD1
clone size: once
CDR3 protein: CASSLPGGDTGELFF
CDR3 DNA: TGTGCCAGCAGTTTACCAGGGGGAGACACCGGGGAGCTGTTTTTT